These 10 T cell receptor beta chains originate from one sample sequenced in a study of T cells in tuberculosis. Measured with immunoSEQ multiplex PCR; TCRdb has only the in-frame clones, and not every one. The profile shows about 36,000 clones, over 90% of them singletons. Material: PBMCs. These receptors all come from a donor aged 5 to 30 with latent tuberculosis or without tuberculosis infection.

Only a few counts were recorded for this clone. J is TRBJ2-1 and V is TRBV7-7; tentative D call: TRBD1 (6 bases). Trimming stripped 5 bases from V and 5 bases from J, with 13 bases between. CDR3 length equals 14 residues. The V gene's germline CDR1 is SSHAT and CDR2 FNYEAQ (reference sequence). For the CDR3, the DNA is TGTGCCAGCAGCGCCCGGACAGTAAACAATGAGCAGTTCTTC. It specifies CASSARTVNNEQFF.

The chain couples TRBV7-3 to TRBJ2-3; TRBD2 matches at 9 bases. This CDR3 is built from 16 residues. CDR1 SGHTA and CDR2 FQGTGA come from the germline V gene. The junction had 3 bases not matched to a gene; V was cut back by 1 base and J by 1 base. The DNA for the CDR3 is TGTGCCAGCAGCTTAAACGGCGGGAGGGGCACAGATACGCAGTATTTT. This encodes CASSLNGGRGTDTQYF. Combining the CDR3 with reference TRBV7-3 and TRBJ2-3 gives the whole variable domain GAGVSQTPSNKVTEKGKYVELRCDPISGHTALYWYRQSLGQGPEFLIYFQGTGAADDSGLPNDRFFAVRPEGSVSTLKIQRTERGDSAVYLCASSLNGGRGTDTQYFGPGTRLTVL.

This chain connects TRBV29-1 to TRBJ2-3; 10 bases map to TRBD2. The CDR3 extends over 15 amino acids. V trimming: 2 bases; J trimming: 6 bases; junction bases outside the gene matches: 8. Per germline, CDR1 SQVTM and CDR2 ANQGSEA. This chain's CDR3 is CSVEPSGGALDTQYF. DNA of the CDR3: TGCAGCGTTGAACCGAGCGGGGGGGCGCTGGATACGCAGTATTTT.

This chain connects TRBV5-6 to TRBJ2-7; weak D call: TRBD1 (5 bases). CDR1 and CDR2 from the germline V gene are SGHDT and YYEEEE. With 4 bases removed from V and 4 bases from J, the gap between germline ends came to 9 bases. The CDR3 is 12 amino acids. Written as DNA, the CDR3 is TGTGCCAGCAGCCTCGGACATTACGAGCAGTACTTC. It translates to CASSLGHYEQYF.

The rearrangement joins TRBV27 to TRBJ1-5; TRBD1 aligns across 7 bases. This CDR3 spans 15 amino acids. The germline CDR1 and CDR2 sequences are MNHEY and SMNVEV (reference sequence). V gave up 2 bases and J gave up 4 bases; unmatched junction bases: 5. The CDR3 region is CASSLAQGVNQPQHF. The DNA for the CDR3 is TGTGCCAGCAGTTTAGCGCAGGGGGTAAATCAGCCCCAGCATTTT.

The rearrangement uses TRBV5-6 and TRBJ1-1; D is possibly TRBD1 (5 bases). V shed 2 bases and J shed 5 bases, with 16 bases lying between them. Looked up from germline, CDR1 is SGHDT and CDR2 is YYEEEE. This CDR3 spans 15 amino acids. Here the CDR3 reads CASSFMNAGITEAFF. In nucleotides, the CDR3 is TGTGCCAGCAGCTTTATGAATGCAGGGATAACTGAAGCTTTCTTT.

CDR3 nucleotides: TGTGCCAGCAGCGCGAGGGATACGCAGTATTTT. This gives the protein CASSARDTQYF. The chain has TRBV9 and TRBJ2-3; D call uncertain. The CDR3 runs 11 residues. Trimming shortened V by 3 bases and J by 6 bases, and 5 bases separated the two germline ends. Germline loops: CDR1 SGDLS, CDR2 YYNGEE. The full variable domain, rest sourced from reference TRBV9 and TRBJ2-3, is DSGVTQTPKHLITATGQRVTLRCSPRSGDLSVYWYQQSLDQGLQFLIQYYNGEERAKGNILERFSAQQFPDLHSELNLSSLELGDSALYFCASSARDTQYFGPGTRLTVL.

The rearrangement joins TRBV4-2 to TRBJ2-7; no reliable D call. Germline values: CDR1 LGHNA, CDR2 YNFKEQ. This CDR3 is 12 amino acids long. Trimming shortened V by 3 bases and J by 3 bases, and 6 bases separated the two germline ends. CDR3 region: CASSHEHYEQYF. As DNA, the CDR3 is TGTGCCAGCAGCCATGAACACTACGAGCAGTACTTC.

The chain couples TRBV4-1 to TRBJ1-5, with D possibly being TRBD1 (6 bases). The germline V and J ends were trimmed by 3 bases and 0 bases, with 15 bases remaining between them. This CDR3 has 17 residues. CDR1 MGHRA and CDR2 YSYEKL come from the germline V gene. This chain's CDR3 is CASSQRPRTVSNQPQHF. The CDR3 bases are TGCGCCAGCAGCCAGCGTCCCAGGACAGTTAGCAATCAGCCCCAGCATTTT.

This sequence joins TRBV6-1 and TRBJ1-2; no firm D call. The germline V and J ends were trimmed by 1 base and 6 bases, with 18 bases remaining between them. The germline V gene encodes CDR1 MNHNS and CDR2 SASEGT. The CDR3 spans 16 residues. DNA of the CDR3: TGTGCCAGCAGTGAAGTCGGCAGTCTGGGCCAGGATGGCTACACCTTC. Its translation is CASSEVGSLGQDGYTF.